This T cell receptor beta chain was observed in a study of early T cells in non-severe SARS-CoV-2 infection. Individual cDNA molecules were tagged with unique molecular identifiers, the study reported. TCRdb reprocessed the 5' RACE reads with MiXCR, giving one entry per CDR3 protein. The sample includes 85,000 to 100,000 distinct CDR3 sequences, 9.5% to 12% of them seen just once. This clonotype was picked up many times. The target antigen is unknown. J gave up 3 bases and V 5 bases, and 7 bases lay outside the gene matches. From germline, CDR1 is SEHNR and CDR2 FQNEAQ (reference sequence). The CDR3 is made up of 15 amino acids. Study observations and caveats: There was a bias toward anti-spike CD8 responses in VDJdb matching, which missed private and CD4 specificities.

This receptor was taken from an adult who was a healthcare worker with PCR-confirmed SARS-CoV-2 infection or an uninfected control (not recorded which). The material sequenced was whole blood. The genes are TRBV7-9 and TRBJ2-3, with 8 bases matching TRBD2. CDR3: CASSRSGGGTDTQYF. CDR3 nucleotides: TGTGCCAGCAGCCGAAGCGGGGGAGGGACAGATACGCAGTATTTT.